This TCR beta chain was recorded in a study of early T cells in non-severe SARS-CoV-2 infection. Study details: From unsorted whole blood, bulk RNA was sequenced, and the chains remained unpaired.

Study results and caveats: Comparison of clonotypes with VDJdb favored anti-spike CD8 responses while missing private and CD4 specificities.

The CDR3 contains 15 residues. Germline-derived CDR1 and CDR2 are MNHEY and SMNVEV (reference sequence). The trim removed 4 bases at V and 9 bases at J, leaving 9 bases unmatched. Remarks on this clonotype: Its antigen is still unknown.

Individual cDNA molecules received unique molecular identifiers during library preparation. MiXCR was run by TCRdb on the 5' RACE reads, yielding one entry per CDR3 protein. The sample holds about 61,000 distinct CDR3 sequences, 12% seen once. Sequenced material: whole blood, taken at baseline. The rearrangement uses TRBV27 and TRBJ2-1; 10 bases map to TRBD2. This receptor was obtained from an adult who was a healthcare worker with PCR-confirmed SARS-CoV-2 infection or an uninfected control (not recorded which). The donor label of this sample is uncertain. The CDR3 protein is CASSSPSGGASEQFF. In DNA, the CDR3 is TGTGCCAGCAGTTCACCCAGCGGGGGGGCCAGTGAGCAGTTCTTC.